One and the same sample provided the 21 T cell receptor beta chains below, sequenced in a study of post-analysis software for immune sequencing data. Findings of the study overall: Patients used about 5 TRBV segments, including TRBV5-6, TRBV5-1 and TRBV20-1, more often than controls.

These receptors are not linked to any known antigen. Unique molecular identifiers tagged the TCR beta cDNA libraries. MiXCR was run by TCRdb on the PCR reads, yielding one entry per CDR3 protein. The sample has roughly 540,000 distinct CDR3 sequences, around 31% seen once. What was sequenced was blood. All receptors come from a girl younger than 18 with multiple sclerosis.

The chain uses TRBV6-6 and TRBJ1-1; 7 nucleotides agree with TRBD1. Trimming took 0 bases from V and 0 from J; bases not matched to a gene: 7. Germline CDR1 is MNHNY and CDR2 is SVGAGI (reference sequence). This CDR3 is 17 amino acids long. CDR3 protein: CASSYSNRGGMNTEAFF. CDR3 nucleotide sequence: TGTGCCAGCAGTTACTCGAACAGGGGTGGGATGAACACTGAAGCTTTCTTT.

A single count supports this clonotype. The CDR3 DNA follows: TGTGCCAGCAGTGAACTGCCGGGACGGATGTTCTATGGCTACACCTTC. Amino acid sequence: CASSELPGRMFYGYTF. V is TRBV6-1 and J is TRBJ1-2; maybe TRBD1 (5 bases). CDR1 and CDR2 (germline): MNHNS, SASEGT. The length of the CDR3 is 16 residues. Trimming pared 2 bases from V and 4 bases from J, leaving 17 bases between.

This clonotype was counted a few times. This chain connects TRBV27 to TRBJ2-7; D uncertain. The CDR3 length is 13 residues. V gave up 2 bases and J gave up 0 bases, with 5 bases separating them. CDR1 MNHEY and CDR2 SMNVEV come from the germline V gene (reference sequence). The CDR3 nucleotides are TGTGCCAGCAGTTTAAGGCGCTCCTACGAGCAGTACTTC. Translated, it gives CASSLRRSYEQYF.

In its sample, this clonotype was seen a few times. This chain joins TRBV11-2 and TRBJ2-1; D may be TRBD1 (6 bases). The CDR3 length is 16 residues. Trimming left V 6 bases short and J 0 bases short, with 15 bases between. Germline V gene sequence: CDR1 SGHAT, CDR2 FQNNGV. For the CDR3, the DNA is TGTGCCAGCAGTCAGGGGCAGGCCAGCTCCTACAATGAGCAGTTCTTC. As protein: CASSQGQASSYNEQFF.

The V call is TRBV7-2, the J call TRBJ2-1; D assignment may be TRBD1 or TRBD2 (5 bases each). Per the germline V gene, CDR1 is SGHTA and CDR2 is FQGNSA. Trimming shortened V by 3 bases and J by 9 bases, and 18 bases separated the two germline ends. This CDR3 comprises 15 residues. CDR3 in amino acids: CASSFLGGGGSEQFF. The CDR3 DNA is TGTGCCAGCAGCTTTCTCGGAGGTGGGGGATCTGAGCAGTTCTTC.

This clonotype was seen only a few times. The V and J genes are TRBV5-1 and TRBJ1-6, with 8 bases matching TRBD1. V shed 5 bases, J shed 9 bases, and the junction held 7 bases outside the gene matches. Germline V gene sequence: CDR1 SGHRS, CDR2 YFSETQ. There are 14 residues in the CDR3. Written as DNA, the CDR3 is TGCGCCAGCAGTCGGCGACAGGGGAGTTCACCCCTCCACTTT. Translation gives CASSRRQGSSPLHF.

This clonotype was picked up a small number of times. V usage is TRBV5-1 and J usage is TRBJ1-1; TRBD1 is a possible D gene (6 bases). This CDR3 is built from 15 residues. Per germline, CDR1 SGHRS and CDR2 YFSETQ. Deletions cut 0 bases from V and 5 bases from J, with 14 bases between. Here the CDR3 reads CASSLESGAKTEAFF. The CDR3 DNA reads as TGCGCCAGCAGCTTGGAATCAGGGGCAAAAACTGAAGCTTTCTTT.

In this sample, this clonotype turned up a few times. The genes are TRBV11-1 and TRBJ2-4; D is perhaps TRBD1 or TRBD2 (5 bases each). Trimming removed 3 bases at V and 7 bases at J, with 7 bases between. This CDR3 comprises 12 residues. Germline-derived CDR1 and CDR2 are SGHAT and FQDESV (reference sequence). The CDR3 sequence is CASSFEGNIQYF. The CDR3 DNA sequence: TGTGCCAGCAGCTTTGAGGGGAACATTCAGTACTTC.

In the case of this clonotype: Relative to the germline gene, one junction end is altered; a read error may explain this. The CDR3 bases are TGCGCCAGCAGACAAGACCTTGGCCGGACAGTCGATGAGACCCAGTACTTC. It codes for CASRQDLGRTVDETQYF. The chain combines TRBV4-1 with TRBJ2-5; TRBD1 might be the D (6 bases). CDR3 length: 17 residues. From germline, CDR1 is MGHRA and CDR2 YSYEKL.

This clonotype has only a few counts. The chain joins TRBV9 to TRBJ2-1; TRBD1 matches at 9 bases. This CDR3 is 14 amino acids long. The germline V gene encodes CDR1 SGDLS and CDR2 YYNGEE. Trimming took 4 bases from V and 5 from J; bases not matched to a gene: 4. CDR3 amino acids: CASSRGQGNNEQFF. The DNA of the CDR3 is TGTGCCAGCAGCCGGGGACAGGGTAACAATGAGCAGTTCTTC.

A note on this clonotype: One junction end does not reproduce the germline sequence, and a read error may be involved. The chain couples TRBV7-3 to TRBJ2-3, with 8 bases identical to TRBD2. The CDR3 has 17 amino acids. Per the germline V gene, CDR1 is SGHTA and CDR2 is FQGTGA. CDR3 in amino acids: CASSLGLGAGDSDTQDF. CDR3 bases: TGTGCCAGCAGCTTAGGTTTAGGAGCGGGGGATTCAGATACGCAGGATTTT.

V gene TRBV15 combines with J gene TRBJ2-1; 11 bases match TRBD2. The V gene end was trimmed by 5 bases and the J gene end by 8 bases; junction bases not matched to a gene: 8. In germline, CDR1 is LNHNV, CDR2 YYDKDF (reference sequence). This CDR3 spans 15 amino acids. The CDR3 loop is CATSYTSGSSDEQFF. The DNA for the CDR3 is TGTGCCACCAGCTACACTAGCGGGAGTAGTGATGAGCAGTTCTTC. Full variable domain (rest looked up from reference TRBV15 and TRBJ2-1): DAMVIQNPRYQVTQFGKPVTLSCSQTLNHNVMYWYQQKSSQAPKLLFHYYDKDFNNEADTPDNFQSRRPNTSFCFLDIRSPGLGDTAMYLCATSYTSGSSDEQFFGPGTRLTVL.

The J gene is TRBJ1-2, the V gene TRBV7-9, with a possible D match to TRBD1 (5 bases). Germline loops: CDR1 SEHNR, CDR2 FQNEAQ (reference sequence). The CDR3 has 14 amino acids. Trimming took 4 bases from V and 6 from J, leaving 15 bases between them. In nucleotides, the CDR3 is TGTGCCAGCAGCTCACTGGGACTCCAAAATGGCTACACCTTC. It is translated as CASSSLGLQNGYTF.

The J gene is TRBJ1-2, the V gene TRBV6-1; D is possibly TRBD1 (5 bases). The germline V and J ends were trimmed by 6 bases and 6 bases, with 17 bases remaining between them. The CDR3 spans 14 residues. The V gene's germline CDR1 is MNHNS and CDR2 SASEGT. The DNA for the CDR3 is TGTGCCAGCAGCGCTATAGGGGAGGGGAATGGCTACACCTTC. Protein: CASSAIGEGNGYTF.

This clonotype came up a few times. V usage is TRBV12-3 or TRBV12-4 and J usage is TRBJ1-4; no clear D. Trimming removed 6 bases at V and 7 bases at J, with 12 bases between. CDR3 length equals 13 residues. Written as DNA, the CDR3 is TGTGCCAGCAGATCAGTAGATACTGAAAAACTGTTTTTT. This sequence encodes CASRSVDTEKLFF.

The genes are TRBV20-1 and TRBJ2-3, with TRBD2 as a possible D gene (5 bases). V was trimmed by 4 bases and J by 6 bases, leaving 14 bases between them. Germline loops: CDR1 DFQATT, CDR2 SNEGSKA (reference sequence). The CDR3 length is 13 residues. The CDR3 reads CSAKDSYYDTQYF. CDR3 nucleotide sequence: TGCAGTGCTAAGGACTCCTATTACGATACGCAGTATTTT.

The chain is built from TRBV4-1 and TRBJ2-7; TRBD1 agrees at 8 bases. The CDR3 has 16 amino acids. The V and J ends lost 0 bases and 2 bases, in that order; junction bases with no gene match: 6. Per germline, CDR1 MGHRA and CDR2 YSYEKL. The CDR3 nucleotides are TGCGCCAGCAGCCAAGATTTTCCAGGGGGCACCTACGAGCAGTACTTC. Translation: CASSQDFPGGTYEQYF.

This clonotype was picked up a small number of times. This CDR3 is CASSRPAGASTDTQYF. The CDR3 nucleotides read TGTGCCAGCAGCCGTCCAGCGGGGGCGAGCACAGATACGCAGTATTTT. The chain uses TRBV5-5 and TRBJ2-3, with 8 bases lining up with TRBD2. This CDR3 is built from 16 residues. With 4 bases clipped from V and 0 bases from J, the junction kept 7 bases outside the gene matches. CDR1 SGHKS and CDR2 YYEKEE come from the germline V gene (reference sequence).

The V gene is TRBV20-1, the J gene TRBJ2-6, with a weak D call TRBD1 (7 bases). Germline CDR1 is DFQATT and CDR2 is SNEGSKA (reference sequence). Trimming took 0 bases from V and 4 from J, leaving 13 bases between them. The CDR3 has 16 residues. The CDR3: CSARDLRGDGANVLTF. In DNA, the CDR3 is TGCAGTGCTAGAGATCTCAGGGGGGACGGGGCCAACGTCCTGACTTTC.

This clonotype was seen only a few times. The rearrangement joins TRBV4-1 to TRBJ2-1, with 7 bases matching TRBD2. V dropped 0 bases and J dropped 2; count of bases not matched to a gene: 4. CDR1 MGHRA and CDR2 YSYEKL come from the germline V gene. CDR3 size: 16 residues. CDR3 region: CASSQESRGTYNEQFF. The CDR3 region has the DNA TGCGCCAGCAGCCAAGAATCGCGGGGGACCTACAATGAGCAGTTCTTC.

In DNA form, the CDR3 reads TGTGCCAGCAGGGATAGATTTAATTACAACGTCAACTATGGCTACACCTTC. As protein: CASRDRFNYNVNYGYTF. The rearrangement uses TRBV2 and TRBJ1-2, with D unresolved. Germline V gene sequence: CDR1 SNHLY, CDR2 FYNNEI. V was trimmed by 6 bases and J by 2 bases, leaving 22 bases between them. The CDR3 extends over 17 amino acids. Full variable domain (remainder filled in from reference TRBV2 and TRBJ1-2): EPEVTQTPSHQVTQMGQEVILRCVPISNHLYFYWYRQILGQKVEFLVSFYNNEISEKSEIFDDQFSVERPDGSNFTLKIRSTKLEDSAMYFCASRDRFNYNVNYGYTFGSGTRLTVV.